The 22 T cell receptor beta chains below were found in one sample sequenced in a study of T cells in Graves' hyperthyroidism and ophthalmopathy. Authors of the study amplified TCR beta CDR3 regions from RNA transcripts. The TCR CDR3 first-round RT-PCR relied on the HTBI primer set. TCRdb recomputed calls from the multiplex PCR reads with MiXCR, one row per CDR3 protein. The repertoire holds 300,000 to 450,000 distinct CDR3 sequences, about a sixth seen once, with 15% to 19% in the top ten. The sequencing input was blood. Source of these receptors: a woman in her 40s with Graves' ophthalmopathy.

This clonotype has a count of ten or more. The chain recombines TRBV27 with TRBJ2-7; no clear D. The V end was cut by 2 bases, the J end by 3 bases, with 14 bases between. The CDR3 is 15 amino acids. Germline CDR1 MNHEY, CDR2 SMNVEV (reference sequence). CDR3 coding DNA: TGTGCCAGCAGTTTAGGAACGGTCGCGGTCTACGAGCAGTACTTC. Its protein is CASSLGTVAVYEQYF.

The genes are TRBV6-5 and TRBJ2-5; 11 bases are a match to TRBD2. The CDR3 is 17 residues long. Unmatched junction bases numbered 9, after V lost 3 bases and J lost 3 bases. The germline gives CDR1 MNHEY, CDR2 SVGAGI. DNA for the CDR3: TGTGCCAGCAGTTATCGGTCTGGACTAGCGGGTGAAGAGACCCAGTACTTC. It yields the protein CASSYRSGLAGEETQYF.

V usage is TRBV28 and J usage is TRBJ1-2; 8 nucleotides agree with TRBD1. Trimming took 1 base from V and 3 from J; bases not matched to a gene: 1. CDR3 length: 14 residues. Germline-derived CDR1 and CDR2 are MDHEN and SYDVKM. The CDR3 reads CASSLFRGHYGYTF. CDR3 DNA sequence: TGTGCCAGCAGTTTATTCAGGGGGCACTATGGCTACACCTTC.

This clonotype was picked up many times. The V call is TRBV27, the J call TRBJ2-5; 9 bases match TRBD2. From germline, CDR1 is MNHEY and CDR2 SMNVEV (reference sequence). V lost 5 bases and J lost 5; bases outside the gene matches: 3. The CDR3 extends over 13 amino acids. Written as DNA, the CDR3 is TGTGCCAGCAGTCAACTAGCGGGCGAGACCCAGTACTTC. Amino acids: CASSQLAGETQYF.

In its sample, this clonotype was seen many times. V and J are TRBV4-1 and TRBJ1-5; D is ambiguous. V was clipped by 0 bases and J by 0 bases, with 6 bases between them. Germline CDR1 MGHRA, CDR2 YSYEKL. The CDR3 contains 15 residues. The CDR3 DNA reads as TGCGCCAGCAGCCAAGAACCATTTAGCAATCAGCCCCAGCATTTT. Residues: CASSQEPFSNQPQHF.

The table lists this clonotype with many counts. The chain joins TRBV18 to TRBJ2-7; D not resolved. This CDR3 has 13 residues. Germline CDR1 is KGHSH and CDR2 is LQKENI. V was cut by 1 base and J by 2 bases, with 6 bases left in between. DNA for the CDR3: TGTGCCAGCTCACCACGCGTTGCCTACGAGCAGTACTTC. It yields the protein CASSPRVAYEQYF.

This chain links TRBV12-3 or TRBV12-4 with TRBJ1-1, with 8 bases identical to TRBD1. J gave up 1 base and V 5 bases, and 6 bases lay outside the gene matches. The CDR3 is 15 amino acids. The CDR3 bases are TGTGCCAGCAGTCCGAAACAGGGGGGGAACACTGAAGCTTTCTTT. It codes for CASSPKQGGNTEAFF.

This clonotype was recorded at least ten times. The rearrangement joins TRBV28 to TRBJ2-7; 9 bases align to TRBD1. The CDR3 loop spans 16 amino acids. CDR1 is MDHEN, CDR2 SYDVKM, per germline. Trimming removed 7 bases from V and 5 bases from J; junction bases left unmatched: 15. CDR3 sequence reads: CASIPIGGTGYNEQYF. The DNA for the CDR3 is TGTGCCAGCATCCCCATAGGGGGGACAGGGTATAACGAGCAGTACTTC.

Ten or more counts support this clonotype. The V gene is TRBV2, the J gene TRBJ2-2; possibly TRBD2 for D (6 bases). CDR1 is SNHLY, CDR2 FYNNEI, per germline. V lost 3 bases to trimming and J lost 4 bases, with 12 bases between them. There are 15 residues in the CDR3. CDR3 in amino acids: CASSEEGIGTGELFF. The CDR3 DNA is TGTGCCAGCAGTGAGGAGGGGATCGGCACCGGGGAGCTGTTTTTT.

The chain is built from TRBV9 and TRBJ2-7; 9 nucleotides match TRBD2. With V trimmed by 5 bases and J by 5 bases, 8 bases remained unmatched. This CDR3 is built from 14 residues. Per germline, CDR1 SGDLS and CDR2 YYNGEE. The CDR3 region has the DNA TGTGCCAGCAGTTTCGCGGGAGGGCCTAACGAGCAGTACTTC. This translates into CASSFAGGPNEQYF.

CDR3 nucleotide sequence: TGTGCCAGCAGTGAGTTCCGGGGGGAGCAGTACTTC. Amino acids: CASSEFRGEQYF. The V gene is TRBV6-1, the J gene TRBJ2-7, with D perhaps matching TRBD2 (6 bases). V lost 3 bases to trimming and J lost 7 bases, with 10 bases between them. Germline CDR1 MNHNS, CDR2 SASEGT. CDR3 length: 12 residues.

This clonotype was counted ten times or more. This chain links TRBV6-1 with TRBJ1-3; 7 bases align to TRBD1. Germline V gene data show CDR1 as MNHNS and CDR2 as SASEGT. The CDR3 length is 15 residues. The trim removed 5 bases at V and 4 bases at J, leaving 8 bases unmatched. This CDR3 reads CASSPTGEWGNTIYF. The CDR3 bases are TGTGCCAGCAGTCCTACAGGGGAATGGGGAAACACCATATATTTT.

In its sample, this clonotype was seen many times. J is TRBJ2-2 and V is TRBV12-3 or TRBV12-4; the match to TRBD1 covers 7 bases. This CDR3 spans 18 amino acids. The trim removed 3 bases at V and 3 bases at J, leaving 13 bases unmatched. CDR3 sequence (DNA): TGTGCCAGCAGTTTGGGGACAGCGTCTAGTCGTGACACCGGGGAGCTGTTTTTT. This sequence encodes CASSLGTASSRDTGELFF.

The chain joins TRBV15 to TRBJ2-5; 7 bases are shared with TRBD1. The V gene's germline CDR1 is LNHNV and CDR2 YYDKDF (reference sequence). V was clipped by 3 bases and J by 2 bases; unmatched bases: 6. The CDR3 totals 15 residues. CDR3 sequence reads: CATSRDRLEQETQYF. The CDR3 DNA sequence: TGTGCCACCAGCAGGGACAGGCTCGAGCAAGAGACCCAGTACTTC.

This clonotype was seen at least ten times. The chain carries TRBV20-1 and TRBJ1-1; 7 nucleotides align to TRBD1. Trimming removed 4 bases from V and 2 bases from J; junction bases left unmatched: 19. From germline, CDR1 is DFQATT and CDR2 SNEGSKA (reference sequence). The CDR3 runs to 18 residues. Here the CDR3 reads CSATGSLRDSPFNTEAFF. The CDR3 bases are TGCAGTGCTACCGGGTCACTCCGGGACAGCCCCTTTAACACTGAAGCTTTCTTT.

In its sample, this clonotype was seen many times. The chain couples TRBV19 to TRBJ2-5; maybe TRBD1 (5 bases). V was trimmed by 2 bases and J by 4 bases, leaving 5 bases between them. This CDR3 is 12 amino acids long. Per the germline V gene, CDR1 is LNHDA and CDR2 is SQIVND (reference sequence). Here the CDR3 DNA reads TGTGCCAGTAGTATACAGGGAGAGACCCAGTACTTC. Its translation: CASSIQGETQYF. The complete variable domain, with remaining parts taken from reference TRBV19 and TRBJ2-5, reads DGGITQSPKYLFRKEGQNVTLSCEQNLNHDAMYWYRQDPGQGLRLIYYSQIVNDFQKGDIAEGYSVSREKKESFPLTVTSAQKNPTAFYLCASSIQGETQYFGPGTRLLVL.

In this sample, this clonotype turned up many times. The V call is TRBV15, the J call TRBJ1-5; tentatively, D is TRBD1 (6 bases). V dropped 3 bases and J dropped 3 bases, with 12 bases sitting between them. The CDR3 has 15 amino acids. In germline, CDR1 is LNHNV, CDR2 YYDKDF (reference sequence). Here the CDR3 DNA reads TGTGCCACCAGCAGGGCCGACAGGCCCAATCAGCCCCAGCATTTT. It encodes CATSRADRPNQPQHF.

In its sample, this clonotype was seen many times. The chain employs TRBV19 and TRBJ1-5, with no clear D. The germline CDR1 and CDR2 sequences are LNHDA and SQIVND (reference sequence). There are 12 residues in the CDR3. The V and J ends lost 6 bases and 7 bases respectively, with 10 bases between them. This CDR3 reads CASSDPAQPQHF. The CDR3 DNA reads as TGTGCCAGTAGCGACCCGGCCCAGCCCCAGCATTTT. The full variable domain, its missing parts supplied by reference TRBV19 and TRBJ1-5, is DGGITQSPKYLFRKEGQNVTLSCEQNLNHDAMYWYRQDPGQGLRLIYYSQIVNDFQKGDIAEGYSVSREKKESFPLTVTSAQKNPTAFYLCASSDPAQPQHFGDGTRLSIL.

This clonotype was detected many times. The chain uses TRBV18 and TRBJ2-7, with TRBD1 identical over 7 bases. The CDR3 loop spans 17 amino acids. The V and J ends lost 1 base and 1 base, in that order; junction bases with no gene match: 10. CDR1 is KGHSH and CDR2 is LQKENI in the germline V gene. CDR3 protein: CASSPQGARSSSYEQYF. The DNA of the CDR3 is TGTGCCAGCTCACCACAGGGGGCTCGAAGTAGTTCCTACGAGCAGTACTTC.

This clonotype was counted ten times or more. V and J are TRBV20-1 and TRBJ2-7; D may match TRBD1 or TRBD2 (5 bases each). Germline loops: CDR1 DFQATT, CDR2 SNEGSKA (reference sequence). The length of the CDR3 is 14 residues. CDR3 coding DNA: TGCTCCCAAAGCCGGGACCCTATACTTTACGAGCAGTACTTC. Translation gives CSQSRDPILYEQYF.

A few counts support this clonotype. The chain couples TRBV6-1 to TRBJ2-7; 8 nucleotides align to TRBD2. The junction had 14 bases not matched to a gene; V was cut back by 6 bases and J by 7 bases. CDR3 length: 15 residues. The germline gives CDR1 MNHNS, CDR2 SASEGT. The CDR3 DNA reads TGTGCCAGCAGCCCCCACAGCGGGGGACCTCGTGAGCAGTACTTC. Its protein product is CASSPHSGGPREQYF.

The table lists this clonotype with many counts. V gene TRBV5-1 combines with J gene TRBJ2-7; TRBD1 matches 8 bases. Germline CDR1 and CDR2: SGHRS and YFSETQ. The CDR3 loop spans 15 amino acids. Unmatched junction bases numbered 11, after V lost 4 bases and J lost 5 bases. This CDR3 is CASSLATGAINEQYF. CDR3 nucleotide sequence: TGCGCCAGCAGCCTAGCGACAGGGGCGATAAACGAGCAGTACTTC.